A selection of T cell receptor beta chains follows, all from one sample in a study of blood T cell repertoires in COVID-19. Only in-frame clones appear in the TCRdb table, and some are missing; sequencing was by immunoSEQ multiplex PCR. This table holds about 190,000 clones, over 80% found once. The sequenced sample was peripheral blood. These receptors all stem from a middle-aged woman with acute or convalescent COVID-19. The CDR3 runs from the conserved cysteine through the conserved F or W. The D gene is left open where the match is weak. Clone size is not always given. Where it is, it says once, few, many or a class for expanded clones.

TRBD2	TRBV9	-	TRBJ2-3	TGTGCCAGCAGCGTGACTAGCGGGGGGGCACATACGCAGTATTTT	CASSVTSGGAHTQYF
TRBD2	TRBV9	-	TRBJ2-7	TGTGCCAGCAGCGAGACTAGCGGGACGCCGGAATGGAGCGAGCAGTACTTC	CASSETSGTPEWSEQYF
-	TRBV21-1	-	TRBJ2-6	TGTGCCAGCAGCACCCACAGGGGACGCTGGGCCAACGTCCTGACTTTC	CASSTHRGRWANVLTF
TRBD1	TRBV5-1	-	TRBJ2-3	TGCGCCAGCAGCTTGGCCGTCCCGGGACAGGTCCCGGGGGCAGATACGCAGTATTTT	CASSLAVPGQVPGADTQYF
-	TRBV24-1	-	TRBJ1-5	TGTGCCACCAGACAGGGTGAAGGTCAGCCCCAGCATTTT	CATRQGEGQPQHF
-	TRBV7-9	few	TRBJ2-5	TGTGCCAGCAGCTCTAGTGGGAGGGAGACCCAGTACTTC	CASSSSGRETQYF
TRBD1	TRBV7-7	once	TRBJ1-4	TGTGCTAGCAGCCAAACGGACAGGGGAAAACTGTTTTTT	CASSQTDRGKLFF
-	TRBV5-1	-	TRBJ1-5	TGCGCCAGCAGCCCCGGGACTTATAGCAATCAGCCCCAGCATTTT	CASSPGTYSNQPQHF
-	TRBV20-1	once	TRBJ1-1	TGCAGTGCTTTGGGCAACGAAGCTTTCTTT	CSALGNEAFF
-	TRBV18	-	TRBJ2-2	TGTGCCAGCTCACCCGCAGCGGGCACCGGGGAGCTGTTTTTT	CASSPAAGTGELFF
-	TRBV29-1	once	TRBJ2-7	TGCAGCGTTGATTCGGGGGAGACGCTGTACTTC	CSVDSGETLYF
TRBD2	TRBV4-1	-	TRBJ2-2	TGCGCCAGCAGCCAAGTAGCGGGGGGCGCGCATGACACCGGGGAGCTGTTTTTT	CASSQVAGGAHDTGELFF
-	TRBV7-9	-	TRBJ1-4	TGTGCCAGCAGCTTACAATGGGGAGGGAGAGGTCCAACTAATGAAAAACTGTTTTTT	CASSLQWGGRGPTNEKLFF
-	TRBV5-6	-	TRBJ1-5	TGTGCCAGCGGAATAACAGGGAATCAGCCCCAGCATTTT	CASGITGNQPQHF
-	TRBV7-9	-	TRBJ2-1	TGTGCCAGCAGCTTAGTAAATGGGCCCGAGCAGTTCTTC	CASSLVNGPEQFF
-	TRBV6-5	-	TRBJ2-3	TGTGCCAGCACCCTCTGGCCTGGAGGCACAGATACGCAGTATTTT	CASTLWPGGTDTQYF
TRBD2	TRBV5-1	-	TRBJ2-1	TGCGCCAGCTCCCAGGGACTAGCGGGGGGGACGGACTACAATGAGCAGTTCTTC	CASSQGLAGGTDYNEQFF
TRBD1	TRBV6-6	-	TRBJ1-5	TGTGCCAGCAGTCCGGACAGGGTTAGCAATCAGCCCCAGCATTTT	CASSPDRVSNQPQHF
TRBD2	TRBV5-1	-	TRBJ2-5	TGCGCCAGCAGCTTAGCGGGGGTCATCCGTCAAGAGACCCAGTACTTC	CASSLAGVIRQETQYF
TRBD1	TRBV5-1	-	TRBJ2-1	TGCGCCAGCAGCGGACAGGGGGCGAGAGATGAGCAGTTCTTC	CASSGQGARDEQFF
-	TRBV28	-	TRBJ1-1	TGTGCCAGCAGTCGACACGAGAACACTGAAGCTTTCTTT	CASSRHENTEAFF
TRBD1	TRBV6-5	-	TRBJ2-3	TGTGCCAGCAGCTACAAGGGACAGGGAGGAGATACGCAGTATTTT	CASSYKGQGGDTQYF
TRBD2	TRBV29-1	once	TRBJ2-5	TGCAGCGTTGAAGCAGGGACTAGCGTCCAAGAGACCCAGTACTTC	CSVEAGTSVQETQYF
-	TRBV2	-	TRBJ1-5	TGTGCCAGCAGTGGGACACCGAATCAGCCCCAGCATTTT	CASSGTPNQPQHF
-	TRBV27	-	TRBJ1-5	TGTGCCAGCAGTATAAACAGGAGCAATCAGCCCCAGCATTTT	CASSINRSNQPQHF
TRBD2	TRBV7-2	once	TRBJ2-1	TGTGCCAGCAGCTTAGCGGGGACTAGCGGGAGGTTTCTCTCCTACAATGAGCAGTTCTTC	CASSLAGTSGRFLSYNEQFF
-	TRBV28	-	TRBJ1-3	TGTGCCAGCAGTTTGCAGGGAGGAAACACCATATATTTT	CASSLQGGNTIYF
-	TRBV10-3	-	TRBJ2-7	TGTGCCATCGGTAGAGGGGGAGTAAAATACGAGCAGTACTTC	CAIGRGGVKYEQYF
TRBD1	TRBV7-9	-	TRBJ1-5	TGTGCCAGCAGCTTGGGACAGGGGAGCAATCAGCCCCAGCATTTT	CASSLGQGSNQPQHF
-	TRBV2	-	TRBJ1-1	TGTGCCAGCAGAAAACAGGCCAACACTGAAGCTTTCTTT	CASRKQANTEAFF
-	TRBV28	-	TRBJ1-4	TGTGCCAGCAGTTATCCGGGCTGGGAGGAAAAACTGTTTTTT	CASSYPGWEEKLFF
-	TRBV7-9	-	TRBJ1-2	TGTGCCAGCAGCAAGGAGGCTTATGGCTACACCTTC	CASSKEAYGYTF
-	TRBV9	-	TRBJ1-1	TGTGCCAGCAGCGTAGACCCGCCAGGCTACAACACTGAAGCTTTCTTT	CASSVDPPGYNTEAFF
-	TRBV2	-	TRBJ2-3	TGTGCCAGCAGCGTAGACAGATTCACAGATACGCAGTATTTT	CASSVDRFTDTQYF
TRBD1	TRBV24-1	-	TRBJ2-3	TGTGCCACCAGTGATTTACCGGGACAGACAGATACGCAGTATTTT	CATSDLPGQTDTQYF
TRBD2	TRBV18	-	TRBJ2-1	TGTGCCAGCTCACCTATGACTAGCGGGGACAATGAGCAGTTCTTC	CASSPMTSGDNEQFF
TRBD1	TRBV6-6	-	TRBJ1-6	TGTGCCAGCAGTCCTCCGGGACAGAATTCACCCCTCCACTTT	CASSPPGQNSPLHF
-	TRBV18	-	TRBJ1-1	TGTGCCAGCTCATTCGAACAGGGAGCTTTCTTT	CASSFEQGAFF
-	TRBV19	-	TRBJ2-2	TGTGCCAGTAGTATACCGCAGGGGACCGGGGAGCTGTTTTTT	CASSIPQGTGELFF
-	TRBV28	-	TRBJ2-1	TGTGCCAGTGGGGACTGGGACAGATCCTACAATGAGCAGTTCTTC	CASGDWDRSYNEQFF
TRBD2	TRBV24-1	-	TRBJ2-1	TGTGCCACCAGTAGGGGCGGGAGCAACAATGAGCAGTTCTTC	CATSRGGSNNEQFF
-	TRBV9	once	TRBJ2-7	TGTGCCAGCAGCGTAGCGGTCCACTCCTACGAGCAGTACTTC	CASSVAVHSYEQYF